Following are 26 T cell receptor beta chains from one sample sequenced in a study of Graves' ophthalmopathy and Graves' hyperthyroidism. The sequenced template was RNA, covering the TCR beta CDR3 region. First-round RT-PCR relied on HTBI primers, and a second-round multiplex PCR came next. Each CDR3 protein gets one entry after TCRdb re-called the multiplex PCR reads with MiXCR. The table lists hundreds of thousands of distinct CDR3 sequences, under 50% of them singletons, with over 2.5% in the top ten. Sequencing was performed on peripheral blood. These receptors all come from an adult man with Graves' ophthalmopathy.

This clonotype was recorded many times. The rearrangement links TRBV29-1 to TRBJ1-6, with TRBD1 matching 9 bases. The CDR3 runs 17 residues. Unmatched junction bases numbered 14, after V lost 2 bases and J lost 9 bases. Per germline, CDR1 SQVTM and CDR2 ANQGSEA. The CDR3: CSVEFPGQGMESSPLHF. The CDR3 DNA follows: TGCAGCGTTGAATTCCCCGGACAGGGGATGGAGAGTTCACCCCTCCACTTT.

The chain couples TRBV2 to TRBJ2-2; 7 bases agree with TRBD1. This CDR3 comprises 13 residues. V shed 10 bases, J shed 7 bases, and the junction held 9 bases outside the gene matches. Germline CDR1 reads SNHLY; CDR2 reads FYNNEI. The CDR3: CANDRVTGGELFF. CDR3 nucleotides: TGTGCCAACGACAGGGTCACCGGCGGGGAGCTGTTTTTT.

This clonotype was recorded at least ten times. V gene TRBV7-2 combines with J gene TRBJ1-3; perhaps TRBD1 as D (5 bases). The V end was cut by 5 bases, the J end by 2 bases, with 13 bases between. This CDR3 contains 15 residues. CDR1 is SGHTA and CDR2 is FQGNSA in the germline V gene. In nucleotides, the CDR3 is TGTGCCAGCAGCCCTCCCCAGGGACCTGGAAACACCATATATTTT. Its protein is CASSPPQGPGNTIYF.

In its sample, this clonotype was seen many times. V gene TRBV24-1 combines with J gene TRBJ1-1, with 7 bases lining up with TRBD1. Germline assignment: CDR1 KGHDR and CDR2 SFDVKD. This CDR3 region has 18 residues. The trim removed 0 bases at V and 8 bases at J, leaving 17 bases unmatched. CDR3 sequence: CATSDLRSVTGTRGEAFF. The CDR3 DNA follows: TGTGCCACCAGTGATTTGCGTTCCGTGACAGGGACCCGAGGGGAAGCTTTCTTT.

This clonotype was seen many times. J is TRBJ1-4 and V is TRBV29-1, with D perhaps matching TRBD1 (6 bases). Germline V gene sequence: CDR1 SQVTM, CDR2 ANQGSEA. The length of the CDR3 is 13 residues. V lost 4 bases, J lost 1 base, and 7 bases lay in between. The CDR3 coding sequence is TGCAGCGTTGTGACAGGAACTAATGAAAAACTGTTTTTT. This gives the protein CSVVTGTNEKLFF.

This clonotype was observed a handful of times. This chain connects TRBV20-1 to TRBJ2-7; D ambiguous. The germline V and J ends were trimmed by 3 bases and 0 bases, with 12 bases remaining between them. This CDR3 is built from 14 residues. Germline-derived CDR1 and CDR2 are DFQATT and SNEGSKA (reference sequence). CDR3 nucleotide sequence: TGCAGTGCTAGGGCTGTCCCGAGCTCCTACGAGCAGTACTTC. Its protein is CSARAVPSSYEQYF.

A remark on this clonotype: A clone one base away is much larger, so this may be a read error. The chain is built from TRBV11-2 and TRBJ2-5, with D tentatively TRBD1 or TRBD2 (6 bases each). Germline CDR1 SGHAT, CDR2 FQNNGV. The CDR3 has 15 residues. The V and J ends lost 5 bases and 6 bases respectively, with 19 bases between them. In DNA form, the CDR3 reads TGTGCCAGCAGCGGATACAGGGAGGTCGGAAAGACCCAGTACTTC. Translated: CASSGYREVGKTQYF.

The chain carries TRBV7-6 and TRBJ1-6; 7 bases align to TRBD1. The CDR3 spans 13 residues. V was clipped by 5 bases and J by 10 bases; unmatched bases: 5. Germline assignment: CDR1 SGHVS and CDR2 FNYEAQ. The CDR3 is CASSQGGKSPLHF. The DNA of the CDR3 is TGTGCCAGCAGCCAGGGGGGGAAATCACCCCTCCACTTT.

The chain uses TRBV20-1 and TRBJ2-5, with D possibly being TRBD1 or TRBD2 (5 bases each). There are 15 residues in the CDR3. Trimming took 4 bases from V and 3 from J, leaving 18 bases between them. The germline CDR1 and CDR2 sequences are DFQATT and SNEGSKA (reference sequence). The CDR3 sequence is CSATTRGQGEETQYF. The CDR3 nucleotides read TGCAGTGCTACCACCCGGGGCCAAGGGGAAGAGACCCAGTACTTC.

This clonotype occurred many times. The rearrangement joins TRBV19 to TRBJ1-5; D possibly corresponds to TRBD1 (6 bases). The CDR3 loop spans 15 amino acids. Germline V CDR1 and CDR2: LNHDA, SQIVND (reference sequence). V lost 6 bases to trimming and J lost 0 bases, with 12 bases between them. The CDR3 DNA reads TGTGCCAGTAGGGACGGGACAACTAGCAATCAGCCCCAGCATTTT. This codes for CASRDGTTSNQPQHF.

This clonotype showed up just a few times. The rearrangement uses TRBV27 and TRBJ2-6; D uncertain. V was cut by 8 bases and J by 0 bases, with 8 bases left in between. The V gene's germline CDR1 is MNHEY and CDR2 SMNVEV (reference sequence). The CDR3 spans 14 residues. CDR3 protein: CASGKSSGANVLTF. The CDR3 coding sequence is TGTGCCAGCGGAAAATCCTCTGGGGCCAACGTCCTGACTTTC.

This clonotype was seen repeatedly, ten times or more. The rearrangement links TRBV7-2 to TRBJ1-1; the match to TRBD1 covers 11 bases. The CDR3 is 15 residues long. CDR1 and CDR2 from the germline V gene are SGHTA and FQGNSA. Trimming removed 5 bases from V and 4 bases from J; junction bases left unmatched: 6. This CDR3 reads CASSPGDRGGTEAFF. The CDR3 DNA is TGTGCCAGCAGCCCGGGGGACAGGGGGGGCACTGAAGCTTTCTTT.

Worth noting for this clonotype: This is likely a read error, given that the CDR3 carries no conserved phenylalanine or tryptophan at its end. This rearrangement joins TRBV7-9 to TRBJ1-1; D gene ambiguous. From germline, CDR1 is SEHNR and CDR2 FQNEAQ (reference sequence). This CDR3 has 15 residues. Trimming shortened V by 1 base and J by 0 bases, and 9 bases separated the two germline ends. CDR3 region: CASSLVALLNTEAFS. The CDR3 DNA reads as TGTGCCAGCAGCTTAGTAGCGCTGTTGAACACTGAAGCTTTCTCT.

In this sample, this clonotype turned up a few times. The rearrangement joins TRBV6-5 to TRBJ2-7; TRBD1 matches at 11 bases. The germline gives CDR1 MNHEY, CDR2 SVGAGI. V lost 8 bases to trimming and J lost 3 bases; unmatched junction nucleotides: 9. The CDR3 sequence is 15 residues long. The CDR3 here is CASGWGGQGDYEQYF. CDR3 DNA: TGTGCCAGCGGATGGGGGGGACAGGGGGACTACGAGCAGTACTTC.

In its sample, this clonotype was seen many times. The chain's CDR3 is CATSDGTLDEQYF. For the CDR3, the DNA is TGTGCCACCAGTGATGGGACCTTAGACGAGCAGTACTTC. The J gene is TRBJ2-7, the V gene TRBV24-1; D possibly matches TRBD1 or TRBD2 (5 bases each). The germline V gene encodes CDR1 KGHDR and CDR2 SFDVKD. Trimming left V 3 bases short and J 5 bases short, with 10 bases between. There are 13 residues in the CDR3.

This clonotype appeared many times. This sequence joins TRBV10-3 and TRBJ2-5, with TRBD1 identical over 8 bases. J lost 5 bases, V lost 0 bases, and 5 bases had no gene match. The CDR3 contains 15 residues. Germline V CDR1 and CDR2: ENHRY, SYGVKD. Here the CDR3 reads CAISESAGGAETQYF. DNA for the CDR3: TGTGCCATCAGTGAGTCGGCAGGGGGCGCGGAGACCCAGTACTTC.

This clonotype was found many times. V usage is TRBV11-2 and J usage is TRBJ2-5; 9 nucleotides match TRBD2. The CDR3 loop spans 13 amino acids. J gave up 3 bases and V 5 bases, and 1 base lay outside the gene matches. In germline, CDR1 is SGHAT, CDR2 FQNNGV. For the CDR3, the DNA is TGTGCCAGCAGCATAGCGGGAGAAGAGACCCAGTACTTC. Its protein product is CASSIAGEETQYF. The full variable domain, its missing parts supplied by reference TRBV11-2 and TRBJ2-5, is EAGVAQSPRYKIIEKRQSVAFWCNPISGHATLYWYQQILGQGPKLLIQFQNNGVVDDSQLPKDRFSAERLKGVDSTLKIQPAKLEDSAVYLCASSIAGEETQYFGPGTRLLVL.

V is TRBV10-3 and J is TRBJ1-2; D unclear. Germline CDR1 ENHRY, CDR2 SYGVKD. The CDR3 sequence is 14 residues long. Trimming stripped 0 bases from V and 7 bases from J, with 12 bases between. CDR3 DNA sequence: TGTGCCATCAGTGAGTCCCCGGGCTCCTCTGGCTACACCTTC. It codes for CAISESPGSSGYTF.

The rearrangement uses TRBV19 and TRBJ2-7, with a possible D match to TRBD2 (6 bases). Germline V gene sequence: CDR1 LNHDA, CDR2 SQIVND (reference sequence). This CDR3 contains 15 residues. The ends were cut back, 3 bases at V and 1 base at J, with 13 bases in the middle. The CDR3 spells CASSIKGEASYEQYF. The CDR3 DNA follows: TGTGCCAGTAGTATTAAAGGGGAGGCTTCCTACGAGCAGTACTTC.

This clonotype showed up many times. This chain links TRBV20-1 with TRBJ2-5, with 12 bases aligning to TRBD2. The CDR3 is 14 amino acids. Germline CDR1 reads DFQATT; CDR2 reads SNEGSKA (reference sequence). Trimming at V came to 1 base and at J to 3 bases, leaving 0 bases not matched to a gene. This CDR3 reads CSARGTSGKETQYF. The CDR3 DNA reads TGCAGTGCTAGAGGGACTAGCGGGAAAGAGACCCAGTACTTC.

This clonotype has only a few counts. The CDR3 loop is CASRSGQGGWANVLTF. In DNA form, the CDR3 reads TGTGCCAGCAGATCGGGACAAGGGGGCTGGGCCAACGTCCTGACTTTC. This chain links TRBV2 with TRBJ2-6; 7 bases fit TRBD1. V lost 6 bases and J lost 5; bases outside the gene matches: 10. This CDR3 region has 16 residues. Germline-derived CDR1 and CDR2 are SNHLY and FYNNEI.

The chain employs TRBV29-1 and TRBJ2-5; 7 nucleotides match TRBD1. Germline trimming cut 8 bases from V and 6 bases from J; bases unmatched to any gene: 12. The germline V gene has CDR1 SQVTM and CDR2 ANQGSEA. CDR3 length: 13 residues. CDR3 sequence reads: CSCPGQSLQTQYF. CDR3 nucleotide sequence: TGCAGCTGTCCGGGACAGAGCTTGCAGACCCAGTACTTC. The full variable domain, rest sourced from reference TRBV29-1 and TRBJ2-5, is SAVISQKPSRDICQRGTSLTIQCQVDSQVTMMFWYRQQPGQSLTLIATANQGSEATYESGFVIDKFPISRPNLTFSTLTVSNMSPEDSSIYLCSCPGQSLQTQYFGPGTRLLVL.

In its sample, this clonotype was seen many times. This chain links TRBV15 with TRBJ2-7; a weak D match, TRBD1 (5 bases). This CDR3 contains 13 residues. Between the trimmed V and J ends, which lost 5 bases and 3 bases, there was a span of 11 bases. The germline CDR1 and CDR2 sequences are LNHNV and YYDKDF (reference sequence). The CDR3, as DNA: TGTGCCACCAGCCCTGGCAGGGTCTACGAGCAGTACTTC. The encoded protein is CATSPGRVYEQYF.

This clonotype was seen repeatedly, ten times or more. This rearrangement joins TRBV24-1 to TRBJ2-5; TRBD1 might be the D (6 bases). With 5 bases removed from V and 3 bases from J, the gap between germline ends came to 15 bases. CDR3 size: 15 residues. CDR1 and CDR2 (germline): KGHDR, SFDVKD. The CDR3, as DNA: TGTGCCACCAGTGTCGCTGCACAGGGAGAAGAGACCCAGTACTTC. As protein: CATSVAAQGEETQYF.

In its sample, this clonotype was seen many times. The chain carries TRBV19 and TRBJ2-2; D is possibly TRBD2 (5 bases). The CDR3 is 14 residues long. Germline V CDR1 and CDR2: LNHDA, SQIVND (reference sequence). With 6 bases removed from V and 4 bases from J, the gap between germline ends came to 12 bases. CDR3 bases: TGTGCCAGTAGCCGGGGAGAGGGCACCGGGGAGCTGTTTTTT. It translates to CASSRGEGTGELFF. The entire variable domain, with the rest obtained from reference TRBV19 and TRBJ2-2, is as follows: DGGITQSPKYLFRKEGQNVTLSCEQNLNHDAMYWYRQDPGQGLRLIYYSQIVNDFQKGDIAEGYSVSREKKESFPLTVTSAQKNPTAFYLCASSRGEGTGELFFGEGSRLTVL.

The chain employs TRBV29-1 and TRBJ2-6, with D perhaps TRBD1 (5 bases). This CDR3 has 15 amino acids. The V gene's germline CDR1 is SQVTM and CDR2 ANQGSEA. The V end lost 4 bases, the J end lost 2 bases, and 12 bases lay between the germline ends. The CDR3 loop reads CSVGVSDTGANVLTF. CDR3 DNA: TGCAGCGTTGGTGTGTCGGACACTGGGGCCAACGTCCTGACTTTC.